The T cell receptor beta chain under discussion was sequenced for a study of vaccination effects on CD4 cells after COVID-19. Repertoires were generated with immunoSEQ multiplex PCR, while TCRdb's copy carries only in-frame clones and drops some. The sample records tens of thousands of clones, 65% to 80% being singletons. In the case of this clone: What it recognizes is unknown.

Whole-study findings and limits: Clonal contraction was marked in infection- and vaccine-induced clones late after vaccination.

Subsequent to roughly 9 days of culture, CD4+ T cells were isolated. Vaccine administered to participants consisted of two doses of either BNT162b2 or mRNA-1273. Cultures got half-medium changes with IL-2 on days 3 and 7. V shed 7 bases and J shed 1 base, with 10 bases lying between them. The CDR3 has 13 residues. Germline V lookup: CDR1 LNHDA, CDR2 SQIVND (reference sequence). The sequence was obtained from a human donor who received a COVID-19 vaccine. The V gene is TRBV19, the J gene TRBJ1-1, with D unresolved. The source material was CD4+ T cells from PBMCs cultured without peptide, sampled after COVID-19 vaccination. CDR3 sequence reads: CASKEHPNTEAFF. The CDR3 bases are TGTGCCAGTAAGGAACACCCGAACACTGAAGCTTTCTTT.